Presented here are 27 T cell receptor beta chains from one specimen sequenced in a study of cytomegalovirus exposure and HLA in healthy donors. TCRdb's copy holds only in-frame clones and misses some; the assay was immunoSEQ multiplex PCR. The sample has roughly 100,000 clones; just under 95% are singletons. The sample taken for sequencing was PBMCs. All receptors come from a woman between 18 and 29 years old in good health and CMV-seronegative.

The gene calls are TRBV11-2 and TRBJ1-1; 7 bases match TRBD1. Germline V gene lookup returns CDR1 SGHAT and CDR2 FQNNGV. Trimming at V came to 1 base and at J to 6 bases, leaving 2 bases not matched to a gene. The CDR3 extends over 13 amino acids. The CDR3 DNA follows: TGTGCCAGCAGCTTAGGACAGGGTTCTGAAGCTTTCTTT. It encodes CASSLGQGSEAFF.

This clone has more than one count but fewer than ten. The chain has TRBV5-5 and TRBJ2-2; D not resolved. Germline V gene sequence: CDR1 SGHKS, CDR2 YYEKEE (reference sequence). The length of the CDR3 is 13 residues. V was trimmed by 4 bases and J by 4 bases, leaving 8 bases between them. The DNA of the CDR3 is TGTGCCAGCAGCGGGCTGGGCACCGGGGAGCTGTTTTTT. It encodes CASSGLGTGELFF.

The chain employs TRBV2 and TRBJ1-1, with 9 bases matching TRBD1. After removal of 6 bases from V and 3 bases from J, the junction contained 17 bases not matched to a gene. The CDR3 spans 18 residues. Germline CDR1 reads SNHLY; CDR2 reads FYNNEI. The CDR3 nucleotides are TGTGCCAGCAGCGCGGACAGGGGCCTCCCCCCGTACGACACTGAAGCTTTCTTT. The encoded protein is CASSADRGLPPYDTEAFF.

The chain has TRBV4-1 and TRBJ2-1; maybe TRBD2 (6 bases). The CDR3 consists of 13 residues. Germline CDR1 MGHRA, CDR2 YSYEKL. The V and J ends lost 0 bases and 8 bases respectively, with 8 bases between them. CDR3 protein: CASSQEPSDEQFF. As DNA, the CDR3 is TGCGCCAGCAGCCAAGAGCCTAGCGATGAGCAGTTCTTC.

CDR3 protein: CASSLGESGATEAFF. The CDR3, as DNA: TGTGCCAGCAGCTTAGGGGAATCGGGAGCCACTGAAGCTTTCTTT. The V and J genes are TRBV7-9 and TRBJ1-1; D uncertain. There are 15 residues in the CDR3. Germline V CDR1 and CDR2: SEHNR, FQNEAQ (reference sequence). V gave up 1 base and J gave up 4 bases, with 13 bases separating them.

The V and J genes are TRBV7-2 and TRBJ2-7; TRBD2 might be the D (6 bases). The CDR3 has 15 residues. Trimming left V 4 bases short and J 4 bases short, with 17 bases between. CDR1 SGHTA and CDR2 FQGNSA come from the germline V gene. The CDR3 loop reads CASSYGLRGFYEQYF. The CDR3 DNA sequence: TGTGCCAGCAGCTATGGACTAAGAGGGTTTTACGAGCAGTACTTC.

This chain uses TRBV2 with TRBJ2-1, with TRBD1 matching 8 bases. V lost 6 bases and J lost 3; bases outside the gene matches: 10. The germline V gene encodes CDR1 SNHLY and CDR2 FYNNEI. This CDR3 comprises 16 residues. This CDR3 is CASSPLGTGYYNEQFF. DNA of the CDR3: TGTGCCAGCAGCCCCCTAGGGACAGGCTACTACAATGAGCAGTTCTTC.

The chain uses TRBV9 and TRBJ2-2; no definite D call. V was cut by 0 bases and J by 1 base, with 7 bases left in between. The CDR3 spans 15 residues. CDR1 is SGDLS, CDR2 YYNGEE, per germline. The CDR3 coding sequence is TGTGCCAGCAGCGTAGCAACTGGGAACACCGGGGAGCTGTTTTTT. Translated: CASSVATGNTGELFF.

This clone was observed once. The chain is built from TRBV27 and TRBJ1-2; tentative D call: TRBD1 (6 bases). Trimming removed 5 bases at V and 4 bases at J, with 14 bases between. This CDR3 is 14 amino acids long. The V gene's germline CDR1 is MNHEY and CDR2 SMNVEV (reference sequence). In nucleotides, the CDR3 is TGTGCCAGCAGTGGCGGCGGGGGGGCCTATGGCTACACCTTC. It specifies CASSGGGGAYGYTF.

This sequence joins TRBV18 and TRBJ2-7; 7 nucleotides line up with TRBD2. Germline lookup yields CDR1 KGHSH and CDR2 LQKENI. V was clipped by 8 bases and J by 3 bases; unmatched bases: 13. This CDR3 is 15 amino acids long. The CDR3 loop is CASAAEAGEVYEQYF. Written as DNA, the CDR3 is TGTGCCAGCGCCGCCGAGGCGGGAGAAGTCTACGAGCAGTACTTC.

The chain couples TRBV6-5 to TRBJ2-1, with 12 nucleotides matching TRBD2. The CDR3 has 15 amino acids. Losses at the gene ends were 6 bases for V and 5 bases for J; bases not matched to a gene: 5. Germline V CDR1 and CDR2: MNHEY, SVGAGI. CDR3 bases: TGTGCCAGCAGAGACGGACTAGCGGGGAACAATGAGCAGTTCTTC. Its protein is CASRDGLAGNNEQFF.

The rearrangement joins TRBV11-2 to TRBJ1-2, with a tentative D call TRBD1 (6 bases). Per the germline V gene, CDR1 is SGHAT and CDR2 is FQNNGV. The length of the CDR3 is 15 residues. Deletions cut 5 bases from V and 3 bases from J, with 16 bases between. CDR3 protein: CASSLGGPSDYGYTF. The DNA of the CDR3 is TGTGCCAGCAGCCTTGGGGGCCCTAGTGACTATGGCTACACCTTC.

The CDR3 region is CASSSPQGTGELFF. As DNA, the CDR3 is TGTGCCAGCTCATCCCCACAGGGCACCGGGGAGCTGTTTTTT. The chain uses TRBV18 and TRBJ2-2, with TRBD1 as a possible D gene (6 bases). Germline lookup yields CDR1 KGHSH and CDR2 LQKENI. V was cut by 5 bases and J by 4 bases, with 11 bases left in between. This CDR3 spans 14 amino acids.

The chain has TRBV6-1 and TRBJ2-7; 11 positions agree with TRBD2. J gave up 5 bases and V 3 bases, and 9 bases lay outside the gene matches. The CDR3 has 16 residues. Germline CDR1 is MNHNS and CDR2 is SASEGT. CDR3 sequence (DNA): TGTGCCAGCAGTGAGGTACTAGCGGGAGCTTTAAACGAGCAGTACTTC. Its protein product is CASSEVLAGALNEQYF.

This chain links TRBV5-1 with TRBJ2-5, with TRBD2 matching over 7 bases. CDR1 and CDR2 (germline): SGHRS, YFSETQ. V dropped 1 base and J dropped 4; count of bases not matched to a gene: 1. This CDR3 contains 13 residues. This CDR3 is CASSLREGETQYF. As DNA, the CDR3 is TGCGCCAGCAGCTTGAGGGAGGGAGAGACCCAGTACTTC.

The rearrangement joins TRBV9 to TRBJ2-3; 10 bases are a match to TRBD2. V shed 0 bases, J shed 2 bases, and the junction held 9 bases outside the gene matches. This CDR3 is 18 amino acids long. Germline values: CDR1 SGDLS, CDR2 YYNGEE. As DNA, the CDR3 is TGTGCCAGCAGCGTAGGGACTAGCGGTGCTTACTACACAGATACGCAGTATTTT. Translated: CASSVGTSGAYYTDTQYF.

The chain has TRBV4-2 and TRBJ2-7; possibly TRBD1 for D (5 bases). Germline V gene sequence: CDR1 LGHNA, CDR2 YNFKEQ. Trimming pared 4 bases from V and 3 bases from J, leaving 19 bases between. The CDR3 runs 16 residues. CDR3 sequence reads: CASSPSAGPQVYEQYF. The CDR3 coding sequence is TGTGCCAGCAGCCCCTCTGCAGGGCCCCAGGTCTACGAGCAGTACTTC.

The V call is TRBV27, the J call TRBJ2-1, with a weak D call TRBD1 (5 bases). V was cut by 2 bases and J by 3 bases, with 8 bases left in between. Germline V gene data show CDR1 as MNHEY and CDR2 as SMNVEV (reference sequence). The CDR3 loop spans 14 amino acids. This chain's CDR3 is CASSLGQGYNEQFF. The CDR3 DNA follows: TGTGCCAGCAGTTTAGGGCAGGGCTACAATGAGCAGTTCTTC.

The J gene is TRBJ2-7, the V gene TRBV5-6, with 8 nucleotides matching TRBD1. The CDR3 extends over 15 amino acids. The ends lost 4 bases at V and 0 bases at J; junction bases unmatched: 6. CDR1 and CDR2 (germline): SGHDT, YYEEEE. The CDR3 region has the DNA TGTGCCAGCAGCCTCGACAGGGGATACTCCTACGAGCAGTACTTC. The encoded protein is CASSLDRGYSYEQYF. Full variable domain (outside the CDR3, taken from reference TRBV5-6 and TRBJ2-7): DAGVTQSPTHLIKTRGQQVTLRCSPKSGHDTVSWYQQALGQGPQFIFQYYEEEERQRGNFPDRFSGHQFPNYSSELNVNALLLGDSALYLCASSLDRGYSYEQYFGPGTRLTVT.

This chain links TRBV25-1 with TRBJ1-1, with 10 bases identical to TRBD1. CDR3 length: 14 amino acids. V shed 3 bases, J shed 4 bases, and the junction held 2 bases outside the gene matches. CDR1 and CDR2 from the germline V gene are MGHDK and SYGVNS. CDR3 loop: CASSEGQGSTEAFF. CDR3 DNA sequence: TGTGCCAGCAGTGAGGGACAGGGGAGCACTGAAGCTTTCTTT.

The chain links TRBV2 to TRBJ2-6; D is ambiguous. Per the germline V gene, CDR1 is SNHLY and CDR2 is FYNNEI. This CDR3 comprises 16 residues. Trimming cost V 3 bases and J 0 bases, with 9 bases left between them. CDR3: CASSEESYSGANVLTF. The CDR3 region has the DNA TGTGCCAGCAGTGAGGAGTCCTACTCTGGGGCCAACGTCCTGACTTTC.

J is TRBJ2-2 and V is TRBV7-9; D gene ambiguous. The CDR3 contains 14 residues. The V gene's germline CDR1 is SEHNR and CDR2 FQNEAQ (reference sequence). Trimming pared 1 base from V and 1 base from J, leaving 4 bases between. Written as DNA, the CDR3 is TGTGCCAGCAGCTTAGACGGGAACACCGGGGAGCTGTTTTTT. This translates into CASSLDGNTGELFF.

The chain uses TRBV9 and TRBJ1-2; no clear D. CDR1 and CDR2 (germline): SGDLS, YYNGEE. The CDR3 is made up of 16 amino acids. Trimming left V 0 bases short and J 2 bases short, with 14 bases between. CDR3 coding DNA: TGTGCCAGCAGCGTAGGAATCGCAGGAGGGAACTATGGCTACACCTTC. Protein sequence: CASSVGIAGGNYGYTF.

This sequence joins TRBV27 and TRBJ1-1, with TRBD1 as a possible D gene (5 bases). The germline V and J ends were trimmed by 3 bases and 6 bases, with 11 bases remaining between them. Germline lookup yields CDR1 MNHEY and CDR2 SMNVEV (reference sequence). This CDR3 comprises 13 residues. The CDR3 loop reads CASSFQGLAEAFF. CDR3 sequence (DNA): TGTGCCAGCAGTTTCCAGGGATTGGCTGAAGCTTTCTTT.

Comment on this clone: One end of the junction varies from germline; a read error may be responsible. The chain uses TRBV7-7 and TRBJ2-5, with D unclear. The germline V gene encodes CDR1 SSHAT and CDR2 FNYEAQ (reference sequence). The CDR3 has 11 residues. CDR3 DNA sequence: TGTGCTAGCAGCCAGCAAGAGACCCAGTACTTC. Amino acids: CASSQQETQYF.

This clone has a single count. The chain has TRBV28 and TRBJ2-1, with 10 bases matching TRBD2. Germline loops: CDR1 MDHEN, CDR2 SYDVKM. The V gene end was trimmed by 3 bases and the J gene end by 4 bases; junction bases not matched to a gene: 9. The CDR3 consists of 17 residues. The CDR3 nucleotides are TGTGCCAGCAGTTTCCTCCTTACTAGCGGGGTGTACAATGAGCAGTTCTTC. This encodes CASSFLLTSGVYNEQFF. The full variable domain, in which reference TRBV28 and TRBJ2-1 provide the parts outside the CDR3, is DVKVTQSSRYLVKRTGEKVFLECVQDMDHENMFWYRQDPGLGLRLIYFSYDVKMKEKGDIPEGYSVSREKKERFSLILESASTNQTSMYLCASSFLLTSGVYNEQFFGPGTRLTVL.

V gene TRBV27 combines with J gene TRBJ2-7; no clear D. Germline CDR1 reads MNHEY; CDR2 reads SMNVEV (reference sequence). CDR3 size: 13 residues. Trimming took 5 bases from V and 2 from J, leaving 10 bases between them. CDR3 residues: CASSPVSPYEQYF. CDR3 DNA: TGTGCCAGCAGTCCCGTATCCCCCTACGAGCAGTACTTC.